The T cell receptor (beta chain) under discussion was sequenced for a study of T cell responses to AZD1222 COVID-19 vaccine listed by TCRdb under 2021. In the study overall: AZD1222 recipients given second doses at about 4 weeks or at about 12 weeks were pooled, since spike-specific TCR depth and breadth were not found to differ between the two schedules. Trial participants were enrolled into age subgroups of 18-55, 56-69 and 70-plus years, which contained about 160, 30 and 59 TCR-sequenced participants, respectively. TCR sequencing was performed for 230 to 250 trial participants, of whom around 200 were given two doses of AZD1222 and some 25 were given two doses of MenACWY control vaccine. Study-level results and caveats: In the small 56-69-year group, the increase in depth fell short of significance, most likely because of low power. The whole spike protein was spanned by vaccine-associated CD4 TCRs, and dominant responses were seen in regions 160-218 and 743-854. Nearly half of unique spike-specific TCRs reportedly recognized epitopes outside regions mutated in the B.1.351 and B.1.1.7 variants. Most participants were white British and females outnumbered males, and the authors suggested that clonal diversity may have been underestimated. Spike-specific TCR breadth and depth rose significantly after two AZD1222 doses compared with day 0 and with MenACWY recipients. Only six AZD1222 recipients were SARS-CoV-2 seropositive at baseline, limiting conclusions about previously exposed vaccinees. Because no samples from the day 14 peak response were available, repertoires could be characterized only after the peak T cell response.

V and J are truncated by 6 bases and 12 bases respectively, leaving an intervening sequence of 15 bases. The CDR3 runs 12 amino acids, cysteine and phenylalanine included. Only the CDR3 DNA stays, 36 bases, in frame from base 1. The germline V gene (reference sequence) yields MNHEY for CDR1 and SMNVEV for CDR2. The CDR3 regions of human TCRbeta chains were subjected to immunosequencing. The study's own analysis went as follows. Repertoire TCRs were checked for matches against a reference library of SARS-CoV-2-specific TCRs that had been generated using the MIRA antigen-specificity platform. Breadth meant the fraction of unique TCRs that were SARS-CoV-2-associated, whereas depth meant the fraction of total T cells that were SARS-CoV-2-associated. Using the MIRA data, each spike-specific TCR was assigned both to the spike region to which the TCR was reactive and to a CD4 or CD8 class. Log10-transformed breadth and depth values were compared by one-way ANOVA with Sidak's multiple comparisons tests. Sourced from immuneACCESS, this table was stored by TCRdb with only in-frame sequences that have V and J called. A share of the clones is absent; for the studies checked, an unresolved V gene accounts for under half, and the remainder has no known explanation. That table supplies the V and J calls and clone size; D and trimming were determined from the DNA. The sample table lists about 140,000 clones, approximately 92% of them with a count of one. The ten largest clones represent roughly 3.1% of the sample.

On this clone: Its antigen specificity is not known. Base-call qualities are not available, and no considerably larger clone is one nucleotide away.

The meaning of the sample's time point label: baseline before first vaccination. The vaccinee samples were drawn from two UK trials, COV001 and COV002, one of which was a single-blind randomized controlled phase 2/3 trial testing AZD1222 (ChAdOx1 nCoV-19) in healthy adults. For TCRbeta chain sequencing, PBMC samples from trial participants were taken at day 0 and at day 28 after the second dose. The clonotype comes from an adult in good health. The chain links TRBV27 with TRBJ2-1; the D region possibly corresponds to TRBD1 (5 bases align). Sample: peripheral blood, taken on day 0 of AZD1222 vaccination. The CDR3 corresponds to CASSPWGRSQFF. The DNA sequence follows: TGTGCCAGCAGCCCTTGGGGCCGATCGCAGTTCTTC.